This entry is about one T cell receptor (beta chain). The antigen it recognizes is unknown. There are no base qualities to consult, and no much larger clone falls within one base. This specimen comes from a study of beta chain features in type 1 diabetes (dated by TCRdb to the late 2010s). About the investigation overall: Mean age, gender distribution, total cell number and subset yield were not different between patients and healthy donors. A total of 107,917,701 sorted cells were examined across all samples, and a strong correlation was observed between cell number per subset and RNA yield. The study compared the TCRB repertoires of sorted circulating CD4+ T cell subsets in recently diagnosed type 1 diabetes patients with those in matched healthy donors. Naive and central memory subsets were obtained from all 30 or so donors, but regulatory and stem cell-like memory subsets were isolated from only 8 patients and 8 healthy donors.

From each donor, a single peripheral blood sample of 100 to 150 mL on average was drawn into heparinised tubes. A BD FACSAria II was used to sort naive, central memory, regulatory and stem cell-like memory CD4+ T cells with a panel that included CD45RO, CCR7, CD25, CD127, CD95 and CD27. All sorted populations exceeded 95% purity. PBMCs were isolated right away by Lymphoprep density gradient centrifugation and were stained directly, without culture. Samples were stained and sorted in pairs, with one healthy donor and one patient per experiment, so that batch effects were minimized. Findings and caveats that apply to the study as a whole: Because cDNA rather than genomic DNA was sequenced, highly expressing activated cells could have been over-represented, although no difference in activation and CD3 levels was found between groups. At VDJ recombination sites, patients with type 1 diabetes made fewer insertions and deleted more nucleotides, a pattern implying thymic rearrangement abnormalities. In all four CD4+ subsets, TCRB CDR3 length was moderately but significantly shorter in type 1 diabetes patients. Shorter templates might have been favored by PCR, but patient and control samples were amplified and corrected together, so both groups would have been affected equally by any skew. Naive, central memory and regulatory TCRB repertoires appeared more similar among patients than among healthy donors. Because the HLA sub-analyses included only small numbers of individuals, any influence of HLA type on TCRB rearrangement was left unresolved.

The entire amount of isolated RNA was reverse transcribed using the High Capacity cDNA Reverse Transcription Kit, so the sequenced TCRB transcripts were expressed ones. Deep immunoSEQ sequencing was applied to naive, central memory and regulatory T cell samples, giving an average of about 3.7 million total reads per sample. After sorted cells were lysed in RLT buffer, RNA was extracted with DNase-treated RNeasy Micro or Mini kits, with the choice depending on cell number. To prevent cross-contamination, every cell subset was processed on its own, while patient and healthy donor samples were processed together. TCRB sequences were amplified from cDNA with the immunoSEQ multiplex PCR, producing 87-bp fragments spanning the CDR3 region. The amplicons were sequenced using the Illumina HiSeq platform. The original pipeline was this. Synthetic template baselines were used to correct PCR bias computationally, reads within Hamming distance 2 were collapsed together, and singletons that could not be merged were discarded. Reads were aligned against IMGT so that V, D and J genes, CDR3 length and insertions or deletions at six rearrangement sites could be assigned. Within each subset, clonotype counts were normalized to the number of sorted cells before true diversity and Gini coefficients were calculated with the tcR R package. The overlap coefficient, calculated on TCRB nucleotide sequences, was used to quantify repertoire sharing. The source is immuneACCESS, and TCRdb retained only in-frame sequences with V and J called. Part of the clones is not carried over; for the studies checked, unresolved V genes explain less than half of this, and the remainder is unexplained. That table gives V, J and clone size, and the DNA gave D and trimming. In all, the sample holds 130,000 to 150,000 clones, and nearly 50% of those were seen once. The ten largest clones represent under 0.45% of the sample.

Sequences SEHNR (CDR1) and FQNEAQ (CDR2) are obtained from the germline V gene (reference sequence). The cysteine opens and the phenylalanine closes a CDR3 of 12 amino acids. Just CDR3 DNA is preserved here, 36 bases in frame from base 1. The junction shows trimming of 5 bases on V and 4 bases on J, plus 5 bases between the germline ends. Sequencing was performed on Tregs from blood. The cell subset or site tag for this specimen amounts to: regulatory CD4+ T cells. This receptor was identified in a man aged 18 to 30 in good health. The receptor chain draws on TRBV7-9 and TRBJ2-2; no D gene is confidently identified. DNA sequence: TGTGCCAGCAGCCGAGGCACCGGGGAGCTGTTTTTT. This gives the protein CASSRGTGELFF.